Listed below are T cell receptor beta chains from one sample, sequenced in a study of spatial heterogeneity in lung cancer. TCRdb recomputed calls from the 5' RACE reads with MiXCR, one row per CDR3 protein. Found here are roughly 8,800 distinct CDR3 sequences, about 4.5% of them singletons; the top ten hold approximately 10%. The sequenced sample was lung tumor tissue, obtained at surgery. The receptor source for this set is a female donor with early-stage non-small cell lung cancer. Each CDR3 is given with its conserved first and last residue. A D gene is named only where the DNA matches it firmly. Expanded clones are given a class, and other clones once, few, many or no size at all.

TRBJ2-5	TRBV10-3	many	TRBD2	CAISLAGEETQYF	TGTGCCATCTCACTAGCGGGAGAAGAGACCCAGTACTTC
TRBJ2-5	TRBV20-1	medium-sized	NA	CSARDRAVAETQYF	TGCAGTGCTAGAGATAGAGCAGTAGCAGAGACCCAGTACTTC
TRBJ2-1	TRBV30	many	NA	CAWRWGHYNEQFF	TGTGCCTGGAGATGGGGGCACTACAATGAGCAGTTCTTC
TRBJ2-5	TRBV3-1	many	TRBD1	CASSRRQGRETQYF	TGTGCCAGCAGCCGACGACAGGGACGAGAGACCCAGTACTTC
TRBJ2-1	TRBV7-6	medium-sized	NA	CASSIQGYEQFF	TGTGCCAGCAGCATACAGGGCTATGAGCAGTTCTTC
TRBJ2-2	TRBV11-2	many	NA	CASGDPGQLQNTGELFF	TGTGCCAGCGGTGACCCCGGACAGTTACAGAACACCGGGGAGCTGTTTTTT
TRBJ1-5	TRBV19	medium-sized	NA	CASGGRDGQPQHF	TGTGCCAGTGGGGGCCGGGACGGGCAGCCCCAGCATTTT
TRBJ2-1	TRBV29-1	many	TRBD2	CSATGGLGITGEQFF	TGCAGCGCCACAGGAGGACTAGGGATTACGGGCGAGCAGTTCTTC
TRBJ2-7	TRBV18	medium-sized	TRBD1	CASSPAPGQGAGEQYF	TGTGCCAGCTCACCGGCTCCGGGACAGGGGGCAGGAGAGCAGTACTTC
TRBJ1-5	TRBV19	many	NA	CASSPNNQPQHF	TGTGCCAGTAGCCCGAATAATCAGCCCCAGCATTTT
TRBJ2-7	TRBV30	medium-sized	TRBD1	CAWSSRDRGYEQYF	TGTGCCTGGAGTTCCCGCGACAGGGGGTACGAGCAGTACTTC
TRBJ1-2	TRBV20-1	medium-sized	NA	CSATKTEDYGYTF	TGCAGTGCTACCAAAACAGAGGACTATGGCTACACCTTC
TRBJ1-1	TRBV7-9	medium-sized	NA	CASSFGAGRSEAFF	TGTGCCAGCAGCTTTGGGGCAGGGCGGTCTGAAGCTTTCTTT
TRBJ1-2	TRBV24-1	many	TRBD1	CATRAGQDYGYTF	TGTGCCACCCGTGCGGGACAGGATTATGGCTACACCTTC
TRBJ1-2	TRBV3-1	NA	NA	CASSQMSWSQFDNGYNF	TGTGCCAGCAGCCAAATGTCATGGTCACAGTTCGATAATGGCTACAACTTC
TRBJ2-1	TRBV10-3	many	TRBD2	CAISESSRTSGRFGNEQFF	TGTGCCATCAGTGAGTCGTCGAGGACTAGCGGGAGGTTCGGCAATGAGCAGTTCTTC